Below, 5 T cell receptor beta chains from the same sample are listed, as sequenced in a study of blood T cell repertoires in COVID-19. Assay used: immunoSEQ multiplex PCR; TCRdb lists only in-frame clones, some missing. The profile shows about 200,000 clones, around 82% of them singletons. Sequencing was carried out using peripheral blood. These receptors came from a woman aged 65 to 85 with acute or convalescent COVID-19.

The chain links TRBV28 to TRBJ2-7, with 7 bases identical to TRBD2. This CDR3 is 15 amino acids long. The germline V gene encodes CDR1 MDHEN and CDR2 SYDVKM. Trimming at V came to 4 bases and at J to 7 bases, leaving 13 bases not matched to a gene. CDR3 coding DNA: TGTGCCAGCAGTTCAAGCGGGACCCTTGCGGAGGAGCAGTACTTC. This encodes CASSSSGTLAEEQYF.

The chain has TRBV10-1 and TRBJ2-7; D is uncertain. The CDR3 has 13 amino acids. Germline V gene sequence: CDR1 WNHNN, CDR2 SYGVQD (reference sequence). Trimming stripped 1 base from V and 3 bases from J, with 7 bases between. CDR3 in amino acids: CASSEYPGYEQYF. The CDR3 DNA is TGCGCCAGCAGTGAGTACCCGGGCTACGAGCAGTACTTC.

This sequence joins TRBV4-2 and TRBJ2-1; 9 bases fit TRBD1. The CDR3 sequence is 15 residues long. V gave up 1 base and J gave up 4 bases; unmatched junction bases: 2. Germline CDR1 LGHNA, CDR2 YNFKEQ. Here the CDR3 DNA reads TGTGCCAGCAGCCAAGGACAGGGGGAATACAATGAGCAGTTCTTC. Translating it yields CASSQGQGEYNEQFF.

The CDR3 nucleotides read TGTGCCAGTAACCCTCTACCTGGAAACACCATATATTTT. Its protein product is CASNPLPGNTIYF. This chain joins TRBV19 and TRBJ1-3; D uncertain. Trimming removed 7 bases at V and 2 bases at J, with 9 bases between. The CDR3 has 13 residues. Germline CDR1 is LNHDA and CDR2 is SQIVND (reference sequence).

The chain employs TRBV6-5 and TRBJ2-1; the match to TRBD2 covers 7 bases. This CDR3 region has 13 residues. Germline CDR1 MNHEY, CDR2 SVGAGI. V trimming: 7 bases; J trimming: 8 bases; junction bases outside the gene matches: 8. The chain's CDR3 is CASTGGSLYEQFF. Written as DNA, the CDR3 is TGTGCCAGCACCGGCGGGAGTCTCTATGAGCAGTTCTTC.